This T cell receptor (beta chain) was recorded in a study of blood T cell repertoires in COVID-19. Overall study context: Samples taken during acute and convalescent COVID-19 were collected in the United States, Italy and Spain. The cDNA or gDNA used as material had been derived from T cells, B-cell-depleted T cells, or PBMCs.

This CDR3 has 15 amino acids. Trimming stripped 2 bases from V and 4 bases from J, with 14 bases between. Germline V CDR1 and CDR2: MNHEY, SVGAGI. The authors' processing: Reference gene primer amplification gave estimated nucleated cell counts. Generated by immunoSEQ multiplex PCR, the TCRdb table keeps only in-frame clones and is missing some. Clonal size and the V and J genes are those of that table, whereas D and trimming came from the DNA. The sample contains 300,000 or so clones, roughly 80% of which appear only once. The sample was peripheral blood. The rearrangement uses TRBV6-5 and TRBJ1-1; tentatively, D is TRBD1 (5 bases). The sequence was obtained from a woman between 50 and 59 years old with active or convalescent COVID-19. The CDR3 is CASSYTGGRVTEAFF. For the CDR3, the DNA is TGTGCCAGCAGTTACACCGGGGGACGAGTCACTGAAGCTTTCTTT.